These 3 T cell receptor beta chains originate from one sample sequenced in a study of blood T cell repertoires in COVID-19. Profiling relied on immunoSEQ multiplex PCR, and the TCRdb table lists in-frame clones only, not all of them. The sample contains 250,000 or so clones, around 86% of which appear only once. The specimen sequenced was peripheral blood. The receptor set was obtained from a woman between 40 and 50 years old who had recovered from COVID-19.

The CDR3, as DNA: TGTGCCAGCAGAAACCAGAACGGGAATGAAAAACTGTTTTTT. This gives the protein CASRNQNGNEKLFF. The chain links TRBV2 to TRBJ1-4; D ambiguous. CDR3 length: 14 residues. With 6 bases removed from V and 5 bases from J, the gap between germline ends came to 13 bases. CDR1 is SNHLY and CDR2 is FYNNEI in the germline V gene.

The gene calls are TRBV4-2 and TRBJ2-7; 7 nucleotides match TRBD1. Unmatched junction bases numbered 4, after V lost 1 base and J lost 4 bases. The CDR3 has 14 residues. Per the germline V gene, CDR1 is LGHNA and CDR2 is YNFKEQ. This chain's CDR3 is CASSQGDRVYEQYF. DNA for the CDR3: TGTGCCAGCAGCCAAGGTGACAGGGTTTACGAGCAGTACTTC.

The chain joins TRBV6-6 to TRBJ2-3, with 7 bases that match TRBD2. The CDR3 is made up of 16 amino acids. The junction had 13 bases not matched to a gene; V was cut back by 6 bases and J by 4 bases. From germline, CDR1 is MNHNY and CDR2 SVGAGI (reference sequence). CDR3 in DNA: TGTGCCAGCAGCCCAGGGTCGACTAGCAAGCCAGATACGCAGTATTTT. Translating gives CASSPGSTSKPDTQYF.